A selection of T cell receptor beta chains follows, all from one sample in a study of blood T cell repertoires in COVID-19. The table came from immunoSEQ multiplex PCR; TCRdb's copy has only in-frame clones and leaves some out. The table records approximately 230,000 clones, around nine tenths of them present only once. The material sequenced was peripheral blood. Receptors were obtained from a middle-aged woman who had recovered from COVID-19. CDR3s include the opening cysteine and the closing phenylalanine or tryptophan. A D gene is named only where the DNA matches it firmly. Size tells how often a clone was seen (once, few, many) or the class of an expanded clone, and some rows leave it out.

TRBV6-6,TRBJ1-1,-,TRBD1,CASSPQTGGTEAFF,TGTGCCAGCAGCCCCCAAACAGGGGGCACTGAAGCTTTCTTT
TRBV7-3,TRBJ1-1,-,-,CASSSQGGGPEAFF,TGTGCCAGCAGCTCGCAAGGGGGTGGGCCTGAAGCTTTCTTT
TRBV18,TRBJ2-2,-,-,CASSPLDTGELFF,TGTGCCAGCTCACCACTCGACACCGGGGAGCTGTTTTTT
TRBV19,TRBJ2-2,-,TRBD1,CASSKRQGDTGELFF,TGTGCCAGTAGTAAACGACAGGGCGACACCGGGGAGCTGTTTTTT
TRBV4-3,TRBJ2-2,-,TRBD1,CASSQDGTGYAGELFF,TGCGCCAGCAGCCAAGACGGGACAGGGTACGCCGGGGAGCTGTTTTTT
TRBV9,TRBJ2-1,few,TRBD2,CASSAGTSAINEQFF,TGTGCCAGCAGCGCCGGGACTAGCGCCATCAATGAGCAGTTCTTC
TRBV5-1,TRBJ2-3,-,TRBD1,CASSSRDRAFNTDTQYF,TGCGCCAGCAGTTCCAGGGACAGGGCCTTCAACACAGATACGCAGTATTTT
TRBV7-2,TRBJ2-3,once,TRBD2,CASSLVLAGSTDTQYF,TGTGCCAGCAGCTTAGTGTTAGCGGGGAGCACAGATACGCAGTATTTT
TRBV2,TRBJ1-3,once,TRBD1,CASAFGQGARSDGNTIYF,TGTGCCAGCGCCTTTGGACAGGGGGCAAGAAGTGATGGAAACACCATATATTTT
TRBV5-6,TRBJ1-2,-,TRBD1,CASSKDRGTGGYTF,TGTGCCAGCAGCAAAGACAGGGGTACGGGCGGCTACACCTTC
TRBV10-3,TRBJ1-5,-,-,CAISVSFGGTGPQHF,TGTGCCATCAGTGTATCATTCGGCGGTACAGGGCCCCAGCATTTT
TRBV6-6,TRBJ2-5,-,TRBD2,CASKPGLANPQETQYF,TGTGCCAGCAAGCCGGGACTAGCTAACCCGCAGGAGACCCAGTACTTC
TRBV27,TRBJ2-5,-,TRBD1,CASSPQGYGETQYF,TGTGCCAGCAGCCCACAGGGGTACGGAGAGACCCAGTACTTC
TRBV5-1,TRBJ2-7,-,TRBD2,CASSLSGRDYEQYF,TGCGCCAGCAGCCTTAGCGGGAGGGATTACGAGCAGTACTTC
TRBV24-1,TRBJ1-2,-,TRBD1,CATSEAQDRGRTYGYTF,TGTGCCACCAGTGAAGCCCAGGACAGGGGGCGGACCTATGGCTACACCTTC
TRBV4-2,TRBJ2-1,-,-,CASSPTYNEQFF,TGTGCCAGCAGCCCCACCTACAATGAGCAGTTCTTC
TRBV5-6,TRBJ1-2,-,-,CASSFGLGEWGYTF,TGTGCCAGCAGCTTCGGGTTAGGGGAATGGGGCTACACCTTC
TRBV30,TRBJ1-5,-,-,CAWSVESVRRRNQPQHF,TGTGCCTGGAGTGTAGAGAGTGTCAGGCGGAGGAATCAGCCCCAGCATTTT
TRBV14,TRBJ1-2,-,-,CASSQDISYGYTF,TGTGCCAGCAGCCAGGACATATCCTATGGCTACACCTTC
TRBV28,TRBJ2-5,-,TRBD1,CASSPGTGADQETQYF,TGTGCCAGCAGCCCCGGGACAGGGGCGGACCAAGAGACCCAGTACTTC
TRBV5-4,TRBJ1-1,-,-,CASSFSPQGNTEAFF,TGTGCCAGCAGCTTTTCCCCGCAGGGGAACACTGAAGCTTTCTTT
TRBV2,TRBJ1-6,few,TRBD1,CASRTQGAYNSPLHF,TGTGCCAGCAGAACACAGGGGGCCTATAATTCACCCCTCCACTTT
TRBV6-1,TRBJ2-7,-,TRBD1,CASSENPGTGPYEQYF,TGTGCCAGCAGTGAAAACCCCGGGACAGGACCTTACGAGCAGTACTTC
TRBV5-4,TRBJ2-3,-,TRBD1,CASSLGQGGGDTQYF,TGTGCCAGCAGCTTGGGACAGGGCGGAGGAGATACGCAGTATTTT
TRBV7-2,TRBJ2-1,few,TRBD2,CASSLGLAGVYEQFF,TGTGCCAGCAGCTTAGGACTAGCGGGAGTTTATGAGCAGTTCTTC
TRBV27,TRBJ1-2,-,-,CASNSLSQGSLHGYTF,TGTGCCAGCAATTCACTTTCCCAGGGAAGTCTACATGGCTACACCTTC
TRBV7-9,TRBJ2-5,-,-,CASTKTGVKTQYF,TGTGCCAGCACCAAGACGGGTGTAAAGACCCAGTACTTC
TRBV18,TRBJ2-4,-,TRBD1,CASSPSGTGGTKNIQYF,TGTGCCAGCTCACCATCCGGGACAGGGGGCACCAAAAACATTCAGTACTTC
TRBV6-2/TRBV6-3,TRBJ1-2,-,-,CASSHGGLLTRNYGYTF,TGTGCCAGCAGTCACGGGGGTCTCTTAACTCGGAACTATGGCTACACCTTC
TRBV9,TRBJ2-1,-,TRBD2,CASSYGLAGLGEQFF,TGTGCCAGCAGCTACGGACTAGCGGGACTGGGTGAGCAGTTCTTC
TRBV9,TRBJ2-1,-,TRBD2,CASSDYGLSEAGLAGGLSYNEQFF,TGTGCCAGCAGCGACTACGGTCTTAGCGAGGCGGGACTAGCGGGAGGGCTCTCCTACAATGAGCAGTTCTTC
TRBV4-2,TRBJ1-1,-,-,CASSQDGAYYTEAFF,TGTGCCAGCAGCCAAGATGGGGCATACTACACTGAAGCTTTCTTT
TRBV19,TRBJ2-1,-,TRBD2,CASSIPASGGAISNEQFF,TGTGCCAGTAGTATCCCCGCCAGCGGGGGGGCCATTTCCAATGAGCAGTTCTTC
TRBV11-3,TRBJ1-5,-,-,CASSLVASLSNQPQHF,TGTGCCAGCAGCTTAGTGGCATCCCTTAGCAATCAGCCCCAGCATTTT
TRBV6-5,TRBJ2-2,-,-,CASSLGGGFTGELFF,TGTGCCAGCAGTTTAGGGGGAGGGTTCACCGGGGAGCTGTTTTTT
TRBV6-5,TRBJ1-2,-,-,CASSQRSGGYTF,TGTGCCAGCAGTCAGAGAAGCGGGGGCTACACCTTC
TRBV5-4,TRBJ2-2,-,TRBD1,CASSLEVTGPTGELFF,TGTGCCAGCAGCTTGGAAGTGACAGGGCCCACCGGGGAGCTGTTTTTT
TRBV29-1,TRBJ1-2,-,TRBD1,CSVGGTGAVADGYTF,TGCAGCGTTGGGGGGACAGGGGCTGTTGCGGACGGCTACACCTTC
TRBV7-2,TRBJ1-1,once,TRBD1,CASSRTTGENTEAFF,TGTGCCAGCAGCCGCACCACAGGGGAGAACACTGAAGCTTTCTTT
TRBV3-1/TRBV3-2,TRBJ2-7,-,TRBD2,CASSQGLDRTSGGLGEQYF,TGTGCCAGCAGCCAAGGGTTGGACAGGACTAGCGGGGGCCTCGGCGAGCAGTACTTC
TRBV9,TRBJ2-3,-,TRBD2,CASSGGLAGGTDTQYF,TGTGCCAGCAGCGGCGGACTAGCGGGAGGCACAGATACGCAGTATTTT
TRBV6-1,TRBJ2-5,-,-,CASSESRGLETQYF,TGTGCCAGCAGTGAAAGCAGGGGTTTGGAGACCCAGTACTTC
TRBV7-9,TRBJ1-3,-,-,CASSLQGAGNTIYF,TGTGCCAGCAGCCTACAGGGTGCTGGAAACACCATATATTTT
TRBV25-1,TRBJ1-1,-,-,CASIQGFGTEAFF,TGTGCCAGCATTCAGGGTTTTGGCACTGAAGCTTTCTTT
TRBV15,TRBJ1-1,once,-,CATSPTGKGTEAFF,TGTGCCACCAGCCCAACAGGGAAAGGCACTGAAGCTTTCTTT
TRBV7-2,TRBJ1-2,-,TRBD1,CASSFKGMGQGGGYTF,TGTGCCAGCAGCTTCAAGGGTATGGGACAGGGCGGTGGCTACACCTTC
TRBV4-1,TRBJ1-5,-,TRBD1,CASSQVLDRGRQPQHF,TGCGCCAGCAGCCAAGTCCTAGACAGGGGCCGGCAGCCCCAGCATTTT
TRBV29-1,TRBJ1-2,medium-sized,TRBD1,CSVAGGQGFYYGYTF,TGCAGCGTTGCGGGGGGACAGGGTTTTTACTATGGCTACACCTTC
TRBV7-2,TRBJ2-3,-,TRBD2,CASSLGSSGGRYSTDTQYF,TGTGCCAGCAGCTTAGGGTCTAGCGGGGGGAGGTATAGCACAGATACGCAGTATTTT
TRBV19,TRBJ2-7,-,TRBD1,CASSIGTENSYEQYF,TGTGCCAGTAGTATCGGGACAGAGAATTCCTACGAGCAGTACTTC
TRBV4-2,TRBJ2-3,-,-,CASSEGLGYGRTDTQYF,TGTGCCAGCAGCGAAGGCCTAGGATATGGTCGCACAGATACGCAGTATTTT
TRBV19,TRBJ2-5,-,-,CASSIWRGPQETQYF,TGTGCCAGTAGTATTTGGAGGGGGCCTCAAGAGACCCAGTACTTC
TRBV2,TRBJ1-5,-,TRBD1,CASSNDRGDNQPQHF,TGTGCCAGCAGCAATGACAGGGGCGACAATCAGCCCCAGCATTTT
TRBV5-1,TRBJ2-7,once,-,CASTDLLSYEQYF,TGCGCCAGTACAGATCTCCTCTCCTACGAGCAGTACTTC
TRBV5-5,TRBJ1-2,-,-,CASSLGLGGSYGYTF,TGTGCCAGCAGCCTAGGACTGGGAGGGAGCTATGGCTACACCTTC